The 32 T cell receptor beta chains below were found in one sample sequenced in a study of identical twins. One entry per CDR3 protein, called by TCRdb with MiXCR from the 5' RACE reads. This table holds 200,000 or so distinct CDR3 sequences, approximately 15% found once. The same specimen was also included in a second study, on T cells expressing NK-cell markers.

The sequencing sample was made of CD8+ T cells sorted from blood. These receptors all stem from a woman under 30 in good health.

This clonotype was counted only a few times. The genes are TRBV9 and TRBJ2-5, with 7 bases that match TRBD2. This CDR3 comprises 18 residues. Germline-derived CDR1 and CDR2 are SGDLS and YYNGEE. The V and J ends lost 4 bases and 5 bases, in that order; junction bases with no gene match: 20. CDR3 bases: TGTGCCAGCAGCCCCGGTCTGACGGGGGGACTGTCAGGGGAGACCCAGTACTTC. Its translation is CASSPGLTGGLSGETQYF. Together with reference TRBV9 and TRBJ2-5, the CDR3 gives the full variable domain: DSGVTQTPKHLITATGQRVTLRCSPRSGDLSVYWYQQSLDQGLQFLIQYYNGEERAKGNILERFSAQQFPDLHSELNLSSLELGDSALYFCASSPGLTGGLSGETQYFGPGTRLLVL.

The genes are TRBV19 and TRBJ1-1; D is uncertain. The ends were cut back, 2 bases at V and 8 bases at J, with 12 bases in the middle. The CDR3 is 13 residues long. Germline V gives CDR1 LNHDA, CDR2 SQIVND (reference sequence). The CDR3 DNA reads TGTGCCAGTAGTATAAGTGAGCGGGCAGAAGCTTTCTTT. This codes for CASSISERAEAFF.

The chain is built from TRBV29-1 and TRBJ2-1, with D uncertain. Deletions cut 1 base from V and 4 bases from J, with 14 bases between. Germline lookup yields CDR1 SQVTM and CDR2 ANQGSEA. CDR3 length: 15 residues. DNA of the CDR3: TGCAGCGTTGAAGGTGATGTTAGCAGATACAATGAGCAGTTCTTC. Residues: CSVEGDVSRYNEQFF.

In this sample, this clonotype turned up a few times. This chain connects TRBV7-3 to TRBJ2-4, with D possibly called TRBD1 or TRBD2 (5 bases each). V gave up 5 bases and J gave up 6 bases, with 11 bases separating them. The CDR3 length is 13 residues. Germline V gene sequence: CDR1 SGHTA, CDR2 FQGTGA. The DNA for the CDR3 is TGTGCCAGCAGCCCCGGGGACCCAAACATTCAGTACTTC. Protein sequence: CASSPGDPNIQYF.

The chain links TRBV27 to TRBJ2-3; 8 bases line up with TRBD2. Germline V lookup: CDR1 MNHEY, CDR2 SMNVEV (reference sequence). The CDR3 runs to 16 residues. With V trimmed by 5 bases and J by 2 bases, 9 bases remained unmatched. The DNA for the CDR3 is TGTGCCAGCAGTCGGCGCGAGCGGGAGTTCACAGATACGCAGTATTTT. Residues: CASSRREREFTDTQYF.

The chain uses TRBV3-1 and TRBJ2-2; D gene ambiguous. CDR3 length: 12 residues. V was clipped by 4 bases and J by 6 bases, with 6 bases between them. Per the germline V gene, CDR1 is LGHDT and CDR2 is YNNKEL (reference sequence). Written as DNA, the CDR3 is TGTGCCAGCAGCCGAGGCCCCGGGGAGCTGTTTTTT. This translates into CASSRGPGELFF.

The table lists this clonotype with a few counts. The V and J genes are TRBV7-9 and TRBJ2-1; TRBD2 might be the D (6 bases). The CDR3 totals 15 residues. CDR1 is SEHNR, CDR2 FQNEAQ, per germline (reference sequence). The V end was cut by 0 bases, the J end by 4 bases, with 10 bases between. The CDR3 DNA follows: TGTGCCAGCAGCTTAGCGAGCGGAGGGTACAATGAGCAGTTCTTC. Its translation: CASSLASGGYNEQFF.

This clonotype has only a few counts. The genes are TRBV7-6 and TRBJ2-6; 8 bases are a match to TRBD1. Germline CDR1 and CDR2: SGHVS and FNYEAQ. The CDR3 consists of 15 residues. J lost 0 bases, V lost 10 bases, and 5 bases had no gene match. The CDR3 sequence: CATGGAGSGANVLTF. The CDR3 nucleotides read TGTGCCACAGGGGGCGCGGGCTCTGGGGCCAACGTCCTGACTTTC.

This clonotype occurred many times. The chain recombines TRBV5-1 with TRBJ2-1, with 12 bases aligning to TRBD2. V dropped 0 bases and J dropped 1; count of bases not matched to a gene: 5. CDR3 length: 18 amino acids. CDR1 and CDR2 from the germline V gene are SGHRS and YFSETQ. Written as DNA, the CDR3 is TGCGCCAGCAGCTTGGGACTAGCGGGAGATTTATCCTACAATGAGCAGTTCTTC. Translating it yields CASSLGLAGDLSYNEQFF.

CDR3 nucleotides: TGTGCCAGCAGCTTACCCAGCGGGAGGCTCCTATCCTACGAGCAGTACTTC. Encoded protein: CASSLPSGRLLSYEQYF. The chain has TRBV7-9 and TRBJ2-7; 9 positions agree with TRBD2. V lost 2 bases to trimming and J lost 1 base; unmatched junction nucleotides: 9. CDR3 length equals 17 residues. Germline V CDR1 and CDR2: SEHNR, FQNEAQ (reference sequence).

The chain has TRBV15 and TRBJ2-1; TRBD2 agrees at 9 bases. Trimming cost V 1 base and J 0 bases; bases outside gene matches: 7. This CDR3 is built from 18 residues. Germline CDR1 LNHNV, CDR2 YYDKDF (reference sequence). The CDR3: CATSRARLAASSYNEQFF. The CDR3 DNA reads as TGTGCCACCAGCAGAGCACGACTAGCGGCCAGCTCCTACAATGAGCAGTTCTTC.

This clonotype was counted only a few times. CDR3 in amino acids: CASSKGITEAFF. CDR3 bases: TGCGCCAGCAGCAAAGGCATCACTGAAGCTTTCTTT. The J gene is TRBJ1-1, the V gene TRBV10-2; D is uncertain. Germline CDR1 reads WSHSY; CDR2 reads SAAADI. Trimming took off 6 bases at V and 4 bases at J, with 9 bases between the two ends. CDR3 size: 12 residues.

The V and J genes are TRBV6-1 and TRBJ2-5; either TRBD1 or TRBD2 may supply D (5 bases each). The V end lost 6 bases, the J end lost 0 bases, and 20 bases lay between the germline ends. The CDR3 is 17 residues long. Germline CDR1 and CDR2: MNHNS and SASEGT. The CDR3: CASREPGTRRHQETQYF. In DNA, the CDR3 is TGTGCCAGCAGGGAGCCCGGGACCCGACGGCACCAAGAGACCCAGTACTTC.

The rearrangement joins TRBV7-2 to TRBJ2-2; D is ambiguous. CDR1 and CDR2 (germline): SGHTA, FQGNSA. The ends were cut back, 0 bases at V and 8 bases at J, with 13 bases in the middle. The length of the CDR3 is 15 residues. In nucleotides, the CDR3 is TGTGCCAGCAGCTTAGCGGAACCAGGATGGGGGGAGCTGTTTTTT. Translation: CASSLAEPGWGELFF. The whole variable domain, remainder taken from reference TRBV7-2 and TRBJ2-2, is GAGVSQSPSNKVTEKGKDVELRCDPISGHTALYWYRQSLGQGLEFLIYFQGNSAPDKSGLPSDRFSAERTGGSVSTLTIQRTQQEDSAVYLCASSLAEPGWGELFFGEGSRLTVL.

This clonotype has more than one count but fewer than ten. The CDR3 DNA sequence: TGTGCCAGCAGCTTAGTAGTGGCAGATACGCAGTATTTT. Its protein product is CASSLVVADTQYF. The rearrangement joins TRBV7-9 to TRBJ2-3; no clear D. Germline V gene sequence: CDR1 SEHNR, CDR2 FQNEAQ (reference sequence). Trimming left V 1 base short and J 4 bases short, with 6 bases between. CDR3 length equals 13 residues.

The chain uses TRBV3-1 and TRBJ2-4, with 7 bases aligning to TRBD2. Losses at the gene ends were 4 bases for V and 8 bases for J; bases not matched to a gene: 11. This CDR3 is built from 15 residues. Germline V gives CDR1 LGHDT, CDR2 YNNKEL (reference sequence). CDR3 DNA sequence: TGTGCCAGCAGCCCCAGGCGAGACGGGGGGTACATTCAGTACTTC. It yields the protein CASSPRRDGGYIQYF.

This chain connects TRBV5-1 to TRBJ2-7; 7 positions match TRBD2. The CDR3 runs 16 residues. Germline values: CDR1 SGHRS, CDR2 YFSETQ. J was trimmed by 3 bases and V by 2 bases; bases with no gene match: 11. The CDR3 loop reads CASSFGLSGVNYEQYF. The CDR3 coding sequence is TGCGCCAGCAGCTTCGGGTTGAGCGGGGTAAACTACGAGCAGTACTTC.

The genes are TRBV12-3 or TRBV12-4 and TRBJ2-7; D unresolved. Trimming cost V 9 bases and J 0 bases, with 12 bases left between them. The CDR3 has 13 residues. The CDR3 loop reads CASSDGNSYEQYF. The CDR3 bases are TGTGCCAGTTCGGACGGAAACTCCTACGAGCAGTACTTC.

The rearrangement links TRBV29-1 to TRBJ2-1; D unclear. The germline CDR1 and CDR2 sequences are SQVTM and ANQGSEA. This CDR3 spans 13 amino acids. The V end was cut by 4 bases, the J end by 2 bases, with 9 bases between. CDR3 bases: TGCAGCGTTGGGACGGCAGCCTACAATGAGCAGTTCTTC. Translation: CSVGTAAYNEQFF.

This chain links TRBV20-1 with TRBJ2-1, with TRBD2 as a possible D gene (6 bases). The CDR3 has 15 amino acids. Germline V gene lookup returns CDR1 DFQATT and CDR2 SNEGSKA (reference sequence). The ends were cut back, 2 bases at V and 0 bases at J, with 11 bases in the middle. The CDR3 region is CSARRRGSSYNEQFF. The CDR3 DNA is TGCAGTGCTAGACGGCGGGGAAGCTCCTACAATGAGCAGTTCTTC.

In its sample, this clonotype was seen a few times. The V call is TRBV19, the J call TRBJ2-3; 11 bases line up with TRBD2. The germline V gene has CDR1 LNHDA and CDR2 SQIVND (reference sequence). Trimming at V came to 7 bases and at J to 6 bases, leaving 9 bases not matched to a gene. This CDR3 has 15 amino acids. Here the CDR3 reads CASMELAGGMDTQYF. The CDR3 DNA sequence: TGTGCCAGTATGGAGCTAGCGGGAGGTATGGATACGCAGTATTTT.

This clonotype was found many times. V and J are TRBV20-1 and TRBJ2-1, with 11 positions matching TRBD1. Germline V gives CDR1 DFQATT, CDR2 SNEGSKA (reference sequence). The ends lost 3 bases at V and 7 bases at J; junction bases unmatched: 5. This CDR3 has 14 residues. CDR3 residues: CSARVGTGGNEQFF. CDR3 DNA sequence: TGCAGTGCTAGGGTCGGGACAGGGGGGAATGAGCAGTTCTTC.

This clonotype has only a few counts. This chain uses TRBV12-3 or TRBV12-4 with TRBJ2-1, with TRBD2 as a possible D gene (5 bases). This CDR3 is 14 amino acids long. Trimming cost V 10 bases and J 0 bases, with 13 bases left between them. The CDR3 DNA follows: TGTGCCACCCTTAGGGCGGGCTCCTACAATGAGCAGTTCTTC. Translation: CATLRAGSYNEQFF.

This clonotype was picked up a small number of times. The genes are TRBV7-9 and TRBJ2-2; D possibly corresponds to TRBD1 (5 bases). The CDR3 has 15 residues. Germline V gene sequence: CDR1 SEHNR, CDR2 FQNEAQ (reference sequence). V was clipped by 6 bases and J by 6 bases, with 17 bases between them. The CDR3 here is CASSGAAPWAGELFF. The CDR3 bases are TGTGCCAGCAGTGGGGCCGCCCCCTGGGCCGGGGAGCTGTTTTTT.

The CDR3 spells CASSPTGGSLNEQFF. Here the CDR3 DNA reads TGTGCCAGCAGCCCCACGGGCGGGAGTCTCAATGAGCAGTTCTTC. The chain recombines TRBV3-1 with TRBJ2-1; 7 nucleotides match TRBD2. The junction had 9 bases not matched to a gene; V was cut back by 4 bases and J by 6 bases. This CDR3 contains 15 residues. The germline gives CDR1 LGHDT, CDR2 YNNKEL (reference sequence).

This clonotype was counted only a few times. The V and J genes are TRBV20-1 and TRBJ2-5, with 13 nucleotides matching TRBD2. Germline-derived CDR1 and CDR2 are DFQATT and SNEGSKA (reference sequence). J lost 5 bases, V lost 0 bases, and 9 bases had no gene match. The CDR3 length is 17 residues. The CDR3 nucleotides read TGCAGTGCTAGAGATAAAGGGACTAGCGGGACTTTCGAGACCCAGTACTTC. Its protein is CSARDKGTSGTFETQYF.

This chain connects TRBV6-1 to TRBJ2-2, with a possible D match to TRBD2 (5 bases). The CDR3 totals 14 residues. With 2 bases removed from V and 6 bases from J, the gap between germline ends came to 10 bases. Germline lookup yields CDR1 MNHNS and CDR2 SASEGT. CDR3 DNA sequence: TGTGCCAGCAGTGAATCCGGGGTGCCCGGGGAGCTGTTTTTT. This translates into CASSESGVPGELFF.

This sequence joins TRBV7-2 and TRBJ2-1; 11 bases align to TRBD2. The CDR3 covers 15 residues. V shed 3 bases and J 8 bases; nucleotides not matched to a gene: 6. From germline, CDR1 is SGHTA and CDR2 FQGNSA. The DNA of the CDR3 is TGTGCCAGCAGCTTTCTACTAGCGGGAGAGGATGAGCAGTTCTTC. Translated, it gives CASSFLLAGEDEQFF.

The chain links TRBV2 to TRBJ2-3; D is ambiguous. The CDR3 is made up of 14 amino acids. Trimming took off 7 bases at V and 0 bases at J, with 11 bases between the two ends. Germline values: CDR1 SNHLY, CDR2 FYNNEI. CDR3 loop: CASTEPGSTDTQYF. The CDR3 DNA sequence: TGTGCCAGCACCGAACCCGGGAGCACAGATACGCAGTATTTT.

This chain links TRBV12-3 or TRBV12-4 with TRBJ1-2; 9 bases line up with TRBD1. This CDR3 spans 12 amino acids. The V and J ends lost 8 bases and 10 bases, in that order; junction bases with no gene match: 8. In nucleotides, the CDR3 is TGTGCCAGCGGGGGGACAGGGCGGACCTACACCTTC. Translating gives CASGGTGRTYTF.

The table lists this clonotype with a few counts. This chain links TRBV9 with TRBJ2-1, with D uncertain. V dropped 0 bases and J dropped 0 bases, with 10 bases sitting between them. Germline CDR1 is SGDLS and CDR2 is YYNGEE. This CDR3 has 16 amino acids. The CDR3 sequence is CASSVVERSSYNEQFF. The CDR3 nucleotides are TGTGCCAGCAGCGTAGTGGAACGGAGCTCCTACAATGAGCAGTTCTTC. The full variable domain, in which reference TRBV9 and TRBJ2-1 provide the parts outside the CDR3, is DSGVTQTPKHLITATGQRVTLRCSPRSGDLSVYWYQQSLDQGLQFLIQYYNGEERAKGNILERFSAQQFPDLHSELNLSSLELGDSALYFCASSVVERSSYNEQFFGPGTRLTVL.

The chain has TRBV6-6 and TRBJ1-5; D is possibly TRBD1 (5 bases). From germline, CDR1 is MNHNY and CDR2 SVGAGI (reference sequence). V was shortened by 7 bases and J by 9 bases, with 16 bases between the two germline ends. CDR3 size: 13 residues. CDR3 amino acids: CASTPGEGLPQHF. The CDR3 coding sequence is TGTGCCAGCACCCCGGGGGAAGGTCTGCCCCAGCATTTT.